This is a list of T cell receptor beta chains from one sample in a study of blood T cells in healthy people across ages. One entry per CDR3 protein, called by TCRdb with MiXCR from the 5' RACE reads. Of approximately 780,000 distinct CDR3 sequences listed, roughly 25% are singletons. The same specimen was also included in a second study, on T cells of mothers and their children.

Specimen: blood. The source of these receptors is a boy between 10 and 17 years old in good health. CDR3s include the opening cysteine and the closing phenylalanine or tryptophan. Fields, in order: V gene, J gene, CDR3 protein.

v_call: TRBV27
j_call: TRBJ1-6
cdr3_aa: CASLPGQGNSPLHF

v_call: TRBV6-1
j_call: TRBJ2-5
cdr3_aa: CASSSASGQETQYF

v_call: TRBV5-1
j_call: NA
cdr3_aa: CASSRGFTYEQYF

v_call: TRBV3-1
j_call: TRBJ2-7
cdr3_aa: CASSQAGDAAYEQYF

v_call: TRBV19
j_call: TRBJ2-5
cdr3_aa: CAGSLAGDQETQYF

v_call: TRBV27
j_call: TRBJ2-3
cdr3_aa: CASSYVGIGTDTQYF

v_call: TRBV29-1
j_call: TRBJ2-5
cdr3_aa: CSVSTGLQGGETQYF

v_call: TRBV10-2
j_call: TRBJ2-7
cdr3_aa: CASSAHRVSYEQYF

v_call: TRBV19
j_call: TRBJ1-1
cdr3_aa: CASIRTGAMNTEAFF

v_call: TRBV10-3
j_call: TRBJ1-1
cdr3_aa: CAISELGQSNTEAFF

v_call: TRBV6-6
j_call: TRBJ2-2
cdr3_aa: CASTDSGTGGHGELFF

v_call: TRBV5-1
j_call: TRBJ2-5
cdr3_aa: CASSFLGSGVQETQYF

v_call: TRBV20-1
j_call: TRBJ1-5
cdr3_aa: CSARDAVGGNQPQHF

v_call: TRBV12-3/TRBV12-4
j_call: TRBJ2-5
cdr3_aa: CASRLIVGTQETQYF

v_call: TRBV7-9
j_call: TRBJ2-1
cdr3_aa: CASNLKKGRPVLNEQFF

v_call: TRBV2
j_call: TRBJ2-7
cdr3_aa: CASKVPGGSYEQYF

v_call: TRBV20-1
j_call: TRBJ2-1
cdr3_aa: CSARRPGDEQFF

v_call: TRBV5-6
j_call: TRBJ2-5
cdr3_aa: CASSIQLGLQETQYF

v_call: TRBV3-1
j_call: TRBJ2-1
cdr3_aa: CASSQVFPFPYNEQFF

v_call: TRBV20-1
j_call: TRBJ1-4
cdr3_aa: CSARDTARGEKLFF

v_call: TRBV2
j_call: TRBJ2-2
cdr3_aa: CASRGGVDTGELFF

v_call: TRBV20-1
j_call: TRBJ1-5
cdr3_aa: CSARRHLNQPQHF

v_call: TRBV28
j_call: NA
cdr3_aa: CASSFDFGQGDRPITYEQYF

v_call: TRBV24-1
j_call: TRBJ1-2
cdr3_aa: CATIPFSREYGYTF

v_call: TRBV27
j_call: TRBJ2-7
cdr3_aa: CASSLRTEGGEQYF

v_call: TRBV10-2
j_call: TRBJ1-5
cdr3_aa: CASSEQGGRQPQHF

v_call: TRBV5-1
j_call: TRBJ2-2
cdr3_aa: CASSWLTSGLSAGELFF

v_call: TRBV12-3/TRBV12-4
j_call: TRBJ2-5
cdr3_aa: CASRTGEGETQYF

v_call: TRBV7-3
j_call: NA
cdr3_aa: CASSLTGTGGFEQFF

v_call: TRBV27
j_call: TRBJ1-5
cdr3_aa: CASSLSQGAGQPQHF

v_call: TRBV28
j_call: TRBJ1-5
cdr3_aa: CASTSTGAYQPQHF

v_call: TRBV5-1
j_call: TRBJ2-2
cdr3_aa: CASSLETANTGELFF

v_call: TRBV4-1
j_call: TRBJ1-4
cdr3_aa: CASSPVDGASEKLFF

v_call: TRBV29-1
j_call: TRBJ1-4
cdr3_aa: CSAGGADEKLFF

v_call: TRBV10-3
j_call: TRBJ2-1
cdr3_aa: CAISVWGRYNEQFF

v_call: TRBV6-6
j_call: TRBJ1-4
cdr3_aa: CATAQGTPNEKLFF

v_call: TRBV6-1
j_call: TRBJ2-1
cdr3_aa: CASSERPRNEQFF

v_call: TRBV29-1
j_call: TRBJ2-3
cdr3_aa: CSTRLLSTDTQYF

v_call: TRBV20-1
j_call: TRBJ2-4
cdr3_aa: CSAIRADKNIQYF

v_call: TRBV7-9
j_call: TRBJ2-3
cdr3_aa: CASGWRSYYRRDLADTQYF

v_call: TRBV9
j_call: TRBJ1-2
cdr3_aa: CASSSNRDRGMDGYTF

v_call: TRBV6-5
j_call: TRBJ2-7
cdr3_aa: CASSRTVDYEQYF

v_call: TRBV6-5
j_call: TRBJ1-6
cdr3_aa: CASSYSDLNNSPLHF

v_call: TRBV30
j_call: NA
cdr3_aa: CAWLAGGQDEQFF

v_call: TRBV7-9
j_call: TRBJ1-1
cdr3_aa: CASTQGGGTEAFF

v_call: TRBV12-3/TRBV12-4
j_call: TRBJ2-4
cdr3_aa: CASRDGTIKSKNIQYF

v_call: TRBV9
j_call: TRBJ2-6
cdr3_aa: CASSVAPDTGANVLTF

v_call: TRBV20-1
j_call: TRBJ2-5
cdr3_aa: CSARWGEAGGPRETQYF

v_call: TRBV2
j_call: NA
cdr3_aa: CASRDSGGVYNEQFF

v_call: TRBV5-1
j_call: TRBJ2-1
cdr3_aa: CASSVLAGASEEQFF

v_call: TRBV15
j_call: TRBJ2-7
cdr3_aa: CATSRAVGQGYEQYF

v_call: TRBV7-2
j_call: TRBJ1-2
cdr3_aa: CASSPPARWIDGYTF

v_call: TRBV5-5
j_call: TRBJ2-3
cdr3_aa: CASSFLNQDHTF

v_call: TRBV27
j_call: TRBJ2-7
cdr3_aa: CASSMGQGAREQYF